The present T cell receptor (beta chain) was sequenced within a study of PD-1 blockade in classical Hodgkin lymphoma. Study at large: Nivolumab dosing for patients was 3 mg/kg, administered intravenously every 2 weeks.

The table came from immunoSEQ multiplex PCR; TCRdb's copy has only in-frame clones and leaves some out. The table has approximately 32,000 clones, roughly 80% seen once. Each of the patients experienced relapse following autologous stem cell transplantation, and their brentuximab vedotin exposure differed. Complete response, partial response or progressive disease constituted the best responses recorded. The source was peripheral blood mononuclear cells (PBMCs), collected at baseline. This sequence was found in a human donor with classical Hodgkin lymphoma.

DNA for the CDR3: TGTGCCAGTAGTGCGTCCGGGGGCGAGCAGTACTTC. This encodes CASSASGGEQYF. This rearrangement joins TRBV19 to TRBJ2-7; TRBD2 might be the D (6 bases). The CDR3 has 12 amino acids. Germline CDR1 and CDR2: LNHDA and SQIVND (reference sequence). V gave up 5 bases and J gave up 6 bases, with 11 bases separating them. Complete variable domain (other parts from reference TRBV19 and TRBJ2-7): DGGITQSPKYLFRKEGQNVTLSCEQNLNHDAMYWYRQDPGQGLRLIYYSQIVNDFQKGDIAEGYSVSREKKESFPLTVTSAQKNPTAFYLCASSASGGEQYFGPGTRLTVT.